Sequencing of this TCR beta chain was carried out in a study of patients and donors after allogeneic stem cell transplantation. V dropped 6 bases and J dropped 2; count of bases not matched to a gene: 2. The CDR3 runs 13 residues. In germline, CDR1 is SQVTM, CDR2 ANQGSEA. One entry per CDR3 protein, called by TCRdb with MiXCR from the RT-PCR reads. The sample includes over 400,000 distinct CDR3 sequences, roughly 17% of them seen just once. This clonotype was counted at least ten times. Sequencing input: blood, either unsorted or a sorted T cell fraction (not recorded which). The V and J genes are TRBV29-1 and TRBJ1-3; 9 bases are a match to TRBD1. The TCR was taken from a human donor who was either an allogeneic HSCT recipient or a stem cell or donor lymphocyte infusion donor (not recorded which). It is not recorded whose cells these are; they may come from a transplant donor. CDR3: CSVTGGPGNTIYF. The CDR3 DNA reads TGCAGCGTGACAGGGGGGCCTGGAAACACCATATATTTT.